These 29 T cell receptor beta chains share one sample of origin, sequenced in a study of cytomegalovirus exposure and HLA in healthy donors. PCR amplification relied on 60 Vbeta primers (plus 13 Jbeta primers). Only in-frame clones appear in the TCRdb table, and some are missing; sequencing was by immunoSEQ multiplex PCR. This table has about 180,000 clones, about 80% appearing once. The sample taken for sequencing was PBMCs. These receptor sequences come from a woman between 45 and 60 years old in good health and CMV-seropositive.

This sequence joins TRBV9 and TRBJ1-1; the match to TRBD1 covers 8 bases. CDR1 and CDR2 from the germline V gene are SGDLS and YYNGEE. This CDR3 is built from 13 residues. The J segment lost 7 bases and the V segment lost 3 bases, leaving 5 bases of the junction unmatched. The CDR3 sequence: CASSATDRDEAFF. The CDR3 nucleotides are TGTGCCAGCAGCGCCACGGACAGGGATGAAGCTTTCTTT.

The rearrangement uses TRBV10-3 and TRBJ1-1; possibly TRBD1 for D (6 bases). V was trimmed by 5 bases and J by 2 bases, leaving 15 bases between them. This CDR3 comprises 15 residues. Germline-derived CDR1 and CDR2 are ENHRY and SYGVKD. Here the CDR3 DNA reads TGTGCCATCAGTAGCGGGACACCGATTAACACTGAAGCTTTCTTT. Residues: CAISSGTPINTEAFF.

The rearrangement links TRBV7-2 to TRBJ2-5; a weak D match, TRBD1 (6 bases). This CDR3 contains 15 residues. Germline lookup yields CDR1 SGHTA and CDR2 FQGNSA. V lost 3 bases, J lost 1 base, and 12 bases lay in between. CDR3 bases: TGTGCCAGCAGCTTCTTGGGGGCCTCCCAAGAGACCCAGTACTTC. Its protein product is CASSFLGASQETQYF.

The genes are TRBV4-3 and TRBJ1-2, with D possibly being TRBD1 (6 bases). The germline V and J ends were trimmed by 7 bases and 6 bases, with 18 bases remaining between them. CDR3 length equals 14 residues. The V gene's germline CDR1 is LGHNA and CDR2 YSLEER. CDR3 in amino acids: CASTINRVGDGYTF. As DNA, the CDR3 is TGCGCCAGCACCATTAACAGGGTAGGGGATGGCTACACCTTC.

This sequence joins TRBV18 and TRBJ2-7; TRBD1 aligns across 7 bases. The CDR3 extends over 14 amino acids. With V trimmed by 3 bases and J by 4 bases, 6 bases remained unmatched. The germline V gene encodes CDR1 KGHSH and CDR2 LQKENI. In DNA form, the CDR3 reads TGTGCCAGCTCACCCCGACAGGGAAGGTACGAGCAGTACTTC. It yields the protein CASSPRQGRYEQYF.

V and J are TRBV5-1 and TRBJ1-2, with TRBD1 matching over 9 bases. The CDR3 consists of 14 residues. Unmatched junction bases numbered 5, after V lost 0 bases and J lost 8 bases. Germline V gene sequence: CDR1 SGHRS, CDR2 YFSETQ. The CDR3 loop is CASSLATGGDGYTF. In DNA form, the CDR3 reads TGCGCCAGCAGCTTGGCCACAGGGGGCGACGGCTACACCTTC. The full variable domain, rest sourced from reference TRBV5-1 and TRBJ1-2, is KAGVTQTPRYLIKTRGQQVTLSCSPISGHRSVSWYQQTPGQGLQFLFEYFSETQRNKGNFPGRFSGRQFSNSRSEMNVSTLELGDSALYLCASSLATGGDGYTFGSGTRLTVV.

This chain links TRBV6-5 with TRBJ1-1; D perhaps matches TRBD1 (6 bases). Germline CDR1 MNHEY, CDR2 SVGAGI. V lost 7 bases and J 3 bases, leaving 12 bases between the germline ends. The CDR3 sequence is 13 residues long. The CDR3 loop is CASTRGADTEAFF. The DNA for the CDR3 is TGTGCCAGCACTCGGGGGGCGGACACTGAAGCTTTCTTT.

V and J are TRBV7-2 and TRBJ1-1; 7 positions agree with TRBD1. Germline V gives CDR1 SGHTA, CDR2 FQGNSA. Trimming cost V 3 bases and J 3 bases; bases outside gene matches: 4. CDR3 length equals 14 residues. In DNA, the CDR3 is TGTGCCAGCAGCTTGGACAGGTGGGACACTGAAGCTTTCTTT. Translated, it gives CASSLDRWDTEAFF.

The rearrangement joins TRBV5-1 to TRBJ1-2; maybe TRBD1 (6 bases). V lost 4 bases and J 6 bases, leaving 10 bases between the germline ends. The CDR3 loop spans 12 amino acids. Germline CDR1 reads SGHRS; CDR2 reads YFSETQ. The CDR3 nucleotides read TGCGCCAGCAGCCGAGGGGGACATGGCTACACCTTC. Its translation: CASSRGGHGYTF. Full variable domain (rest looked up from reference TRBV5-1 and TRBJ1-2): KAGVTQTPRYLIKTRGQQVTLSCSPISGHRSVSWYQQTPGQGLQFLFEYFSETQRNKGNFPGRFSGRQFSNSRSEMNVSTLELGDSALYLCASSRGGHGYTFGSGTRLTVV.

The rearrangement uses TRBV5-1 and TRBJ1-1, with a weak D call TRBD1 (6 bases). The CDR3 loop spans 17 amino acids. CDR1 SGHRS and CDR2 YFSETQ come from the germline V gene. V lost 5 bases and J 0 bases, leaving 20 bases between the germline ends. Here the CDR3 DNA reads TGCGCCAGCAGACGAGCCCCGACAGGAGCCATGAACACTGAAGCTTTCTTT. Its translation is CASRRAPTGAMNTEAFF.

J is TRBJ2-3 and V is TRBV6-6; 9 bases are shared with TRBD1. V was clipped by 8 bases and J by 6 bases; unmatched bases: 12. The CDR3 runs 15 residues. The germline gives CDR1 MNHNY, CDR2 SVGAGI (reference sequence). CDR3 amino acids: CASRLEQGAWDTQYF. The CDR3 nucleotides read TGTGCCAGCCGTCTAGAACAGGGGGCTTGGGATACGCAGTATTTT.

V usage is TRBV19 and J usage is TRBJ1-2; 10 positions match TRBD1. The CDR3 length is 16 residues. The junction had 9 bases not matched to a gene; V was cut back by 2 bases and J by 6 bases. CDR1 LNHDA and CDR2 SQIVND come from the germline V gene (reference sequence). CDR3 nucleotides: TGTGCCAGTAGTATACCCCCTAGGGACAGGGGCCATGGCTACACCTTC. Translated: CASSIPPRDRGHGYTF.

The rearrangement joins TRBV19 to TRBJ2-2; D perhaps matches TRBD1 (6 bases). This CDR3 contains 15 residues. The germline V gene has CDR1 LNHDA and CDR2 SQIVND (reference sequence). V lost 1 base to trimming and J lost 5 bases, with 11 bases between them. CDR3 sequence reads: CASSIGGGETGELFF. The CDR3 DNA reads TGTGCCAGTAGTATAGGTGGGGGCGAAACCGGGGAGCTGTTTTTT.

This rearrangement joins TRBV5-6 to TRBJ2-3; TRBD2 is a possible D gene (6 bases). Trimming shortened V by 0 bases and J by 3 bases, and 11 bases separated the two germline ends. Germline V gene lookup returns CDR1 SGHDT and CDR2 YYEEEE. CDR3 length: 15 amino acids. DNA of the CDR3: TGTGCCAGCAGCTTGGGGAGGCGGGGAACAGATACGCAGTATTTT. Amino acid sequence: CASSLGRRGTDTQYF.

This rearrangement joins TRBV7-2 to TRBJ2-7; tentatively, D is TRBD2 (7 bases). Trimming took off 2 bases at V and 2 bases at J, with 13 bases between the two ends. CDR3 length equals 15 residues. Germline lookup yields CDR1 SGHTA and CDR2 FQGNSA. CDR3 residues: CASSLRGGQTYEQYF. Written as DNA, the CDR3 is TGTGCCAGCAGCTTAAGGGGGGGCCAAACCTACGAGCAGTACTTC.

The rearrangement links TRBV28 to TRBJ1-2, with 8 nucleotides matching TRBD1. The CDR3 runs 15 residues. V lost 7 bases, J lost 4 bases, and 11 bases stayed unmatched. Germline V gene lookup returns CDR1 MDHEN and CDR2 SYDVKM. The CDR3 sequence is CASTQGDRQIYGYTF. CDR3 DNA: TGTGCCAGCACTCAAGGGGACAGGCAGATCTATGGCTACACCTTC.

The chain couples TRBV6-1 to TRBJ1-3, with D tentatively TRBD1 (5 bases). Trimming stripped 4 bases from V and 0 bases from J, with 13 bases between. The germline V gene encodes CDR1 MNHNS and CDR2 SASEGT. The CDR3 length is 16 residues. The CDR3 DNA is TGTGCCAGCAGTGTTGGCAGGGCCATCTCTGGAAACACCATATATTTT. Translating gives CASSVGRAISGNTIYF.

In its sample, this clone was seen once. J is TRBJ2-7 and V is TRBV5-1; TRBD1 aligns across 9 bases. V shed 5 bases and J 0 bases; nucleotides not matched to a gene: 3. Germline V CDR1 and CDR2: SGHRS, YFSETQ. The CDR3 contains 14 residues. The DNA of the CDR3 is TGCGCCAGCAGACGGGGACAGGGCTCCTACGAGCAGTACTTC. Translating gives CASRRGQGSYEQYF.

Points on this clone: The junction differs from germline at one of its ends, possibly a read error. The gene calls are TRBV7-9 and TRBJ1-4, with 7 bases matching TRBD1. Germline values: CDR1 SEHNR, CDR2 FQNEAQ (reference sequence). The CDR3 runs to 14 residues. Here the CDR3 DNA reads TGTTCCAGCAGCTCACAGGGGACTGGTGAAAAACTGTTTTTT. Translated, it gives CSSSSQGTGEKLFF.

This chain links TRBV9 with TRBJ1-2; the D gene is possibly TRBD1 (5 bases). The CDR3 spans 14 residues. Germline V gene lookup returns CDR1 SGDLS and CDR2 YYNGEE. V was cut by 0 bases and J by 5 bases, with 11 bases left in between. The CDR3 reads CASSVGAGRYGYTF. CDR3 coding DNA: TGTGCCAGCAGCGTAGGGGCAGGGCGGTATGGCTACACCTTC.

CDR3 region: CASSMRQGARRQYF. In DNA form, the CDR3 reads TGTGCCAGCAGCATGAGACAGGGGGCTAGGAGGCAGTACTTC. This chain uses TRBV5-8 with TRBJ2-7, with 10 bases matching TRBD1. CDR3 length: 14 residues. Germline-derived CDR1 and CDR2 are SGHTS and YDEGEE. V lost 4 bases, J lost 9 bases, and 10 bases stayed unmatched.

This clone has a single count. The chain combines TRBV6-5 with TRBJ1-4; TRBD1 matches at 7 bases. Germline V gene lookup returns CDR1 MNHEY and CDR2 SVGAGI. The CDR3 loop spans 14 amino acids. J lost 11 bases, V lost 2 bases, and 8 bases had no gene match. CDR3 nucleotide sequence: TGTGCCAGCAGTTACACAACTAGGGGGCACAAACTGTTTTTT. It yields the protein CASSYTTRGHKLFF.

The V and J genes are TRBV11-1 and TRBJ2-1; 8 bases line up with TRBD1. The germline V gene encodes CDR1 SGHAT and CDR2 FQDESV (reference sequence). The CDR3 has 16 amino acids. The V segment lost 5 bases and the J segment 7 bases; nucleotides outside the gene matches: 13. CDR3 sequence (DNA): TGTGCCAGCAGCGGCCCGCAGGGGGCGATTGGAAATGAGCAGTTCTTC. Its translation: CASSGPQGAIGNEQFF.

The CDR3 reads CASSKPTGKETQYF. The CDR3 coding sequence is TGTGCCAGTAGTAAGCCGACAGGGAAAGAGACCCAGTACTTC. The chain joins TRBV19 to TRBJ2-5; 7 bases align to TRBD1. The germline CDR1 and CDR2 sequences are LNHDA and SQIVND (reference sequence). This CDR3 has 14 residues. Losses at the gene ends were 4 bases for V and 3 bases for J; bases not matched to a gene: 5.

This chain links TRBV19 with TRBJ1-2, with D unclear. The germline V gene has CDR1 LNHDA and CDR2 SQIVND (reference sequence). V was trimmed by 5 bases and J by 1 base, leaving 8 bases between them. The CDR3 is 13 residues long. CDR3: CASSARGNYGYTF. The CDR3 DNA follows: TGTGCCAGTAGTGCTCGAGGTAACTATGGCTACACCTTC. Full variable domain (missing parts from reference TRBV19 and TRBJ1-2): DGGITQSPKYLFRKEGQNVTLSCEQNLNHDAMYWYRQDPGQGLRLIYYSQIVNDFQKGDIAEGYSVSREKKESFPLTVTSAQKNPTAFYLCASSARGNYGYTFGSGTRLTVV.

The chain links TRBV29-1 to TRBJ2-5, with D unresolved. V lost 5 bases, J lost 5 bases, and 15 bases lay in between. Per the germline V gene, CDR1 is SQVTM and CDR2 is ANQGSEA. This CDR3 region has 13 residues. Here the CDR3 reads CSVSGEYGETQYF. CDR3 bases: TGCAGCGTTTCCGGTGAATACGGGGAGACCCAGTACTTC.

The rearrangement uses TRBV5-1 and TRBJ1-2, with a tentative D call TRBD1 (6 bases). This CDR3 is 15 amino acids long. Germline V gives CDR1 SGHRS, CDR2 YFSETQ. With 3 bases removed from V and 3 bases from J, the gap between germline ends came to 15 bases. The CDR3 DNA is TGCGCCAGCAGCTCGGATCGACAGGCCTACTATGGCTACACCTTC. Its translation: CASSSDRQAYYGYTF.

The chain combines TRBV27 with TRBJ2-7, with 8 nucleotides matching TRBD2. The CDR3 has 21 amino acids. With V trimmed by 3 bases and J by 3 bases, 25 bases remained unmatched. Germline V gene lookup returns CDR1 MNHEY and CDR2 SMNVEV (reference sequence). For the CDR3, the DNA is TGTGCCAGCAGTTTCAACCCCCCCCCGTTGAAGCCACTAGCGGAAGTCTACGAGCAGTACTTC. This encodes CASSFNPPPLKPLAEVYEQYF.

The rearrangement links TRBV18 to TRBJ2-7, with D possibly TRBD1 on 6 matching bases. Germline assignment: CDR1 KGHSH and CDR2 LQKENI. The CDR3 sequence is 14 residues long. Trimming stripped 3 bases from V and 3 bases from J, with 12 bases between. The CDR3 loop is CASSPNLDSYEQYF. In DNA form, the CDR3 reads TGTGCCAGCTCACCTAATCTGGACAGCTACGAGCAGTACTTC.